This T cell receptor beta chain was retrieved from a study of T cells in Graves' hyperthyroidism and ophthalmopathy. There are many counts of this clonotype. Antigen unknown. Trimming shortened V by 8 bases and J by 1 base, and 14 bases separated the two germline ends. This CDR3 has 14 residues. The V gene's germline CDR1 is MDHEN and CDR2 SYDVKM. Based on clinical symptoms, serum thyroxine and TRAb, thyroid ultrasound and orbital computed tomography, diagnoses were reached. Whole-study findings and limits: A model of 13 V-J pairs discriminated ophthalmopathy from stable hyperthyroidism. Median prediction lead before ophthalmopathy onset was roughly 6 months with the model.

The source material, RNA transcripts, was used to amplify TCR beta CDR3 regions. HTBI primers were the set used in a first-round RT-PCR of the TCR CDR3. In TCRdb, the multiplex PCR reads were re-called with MiXCR into one record per CDR3 protein. The profile shows more than 300,000 distinct CDR3 sequences, 14% of them singletons. The sequencing input was blood. The chain combines TRBV28 with TRBJ2-5; TRBD2 is a possible D gene (5 bases). The TCR originated in an older woman with Graves' hyperthyroidism. CDR3 region: CASRAVRVQETQYF. In nucleotides, the CDR3 is TGTGCCAGCCGAGCGGTGCGGGTCCAAGAGACCCAGTACTTC. The variable domain in full, with the rest retrieved from reference TRBV28 and TRBJ2-5, is DVKVTQSSRYLVKRTGEKVFLECVQDMDHENMFWYRQDPGLGLRLIYFSYDVKMKEKGDIPEGYSVSREKKERFSLILESASTNQTSMYLCASRAVRVQETQYFGPGTRLLVL.